The next 7 T cell receptor beta chains were all read from a single sample in a study of T-cell reconstitution after alpha-beta-depleted transplantation in children. The authors prepared the TCRbeta library with unique molecular identifiers. TCRdb passed the PCR reads through MiXCR, listing each CDR3 protein once. The table shows around 200,000 distinct CDR3 sequences, with about a sixth occurring only once. This specimen was PBMCs, mostly from graft donor cells, taken 360 days after TCRalphabeta/CD19-depleted stem cell transplant. The origin of the receptors is a male patient aged 2 to 10 who had a stem cell transplant for acute lymphoblastic leukemia, so the T cells may come from the graft donor.

The chain recombines TRBV11-2 with TRBJ1-6; TRBD1 might be the D (5 bases). Germline values: CDR1 SGHAT, CDR2 FQNNGV. This CDR3 has 14 amino acids. V lost 5 bases, J lost 7 bases, and 12 bases lay in between. CDR3 DNA: TGTGCCAGCAGCCCCCGTAGGGGAAATTCACCCCTCCACTTT. Translating gives CASSPRRGNSPLHF.

CDR3 nucleotides: TGTGCCAGCAGCCGAGCTGTGGGGACAGGGGCAGAGCAGTACTTC. It encodes CASSRAVGTGAEQYF. The chain joins TRBV5-4 to TRBJ2-7, with 10 positions matching TRBD1. V shed 4 bases, J shed 7 bases, and the junction held 11 bases outside the gene matches. From germline, CDR1 is SGHNT and CDR2 YYREEE (reference sequence). This CDR3 spans 15 amino acids.

The V call is TRBV6-5, the J call TRBJ1-2; the match to TRBD1 covers 7 bases. The germline V gene encodes CDR1 MNHEY and CDR2 SVGAGI. J lost 7 bases, V lost 7 bases, and 6 bases had no gene match. The CDR3 is made up of 12 amino acids. CDR3 nucleotides: TGTGCCAGCACCAACGAGGGGGCTGGCTACACCTTC. Translated: CASTNEGAGYTF.

The sample holds a few counts of this clonotype. The chain has TRBV10-3 and TRBJ2-2; the match to TRBD1 covers 8 bases. The V gene's germline CDR1 is ENHRY and CDR2 SYGVKD. Trimming cost V 11 bases and J 6 bases; bases outside gene matches: 8. This CDR3 has 13 residues. The CDR3 is CAVDRGLPGELFF. The CDR3 DNA reads as TGTGCCGTCGACAGGGGCCTCCCCGGGGAGCTGTTTTTT.

This clonotype was counted ten times or more. The V and J genes are TRBV10-3 and TRBJ2-6; 7 bases match TRBD2. Per the germline V gene, CDR1 is ENHRY and CDR2 is SYGVKD. The CDR3 loop spans 15 amino acids. V shed 7 bases and J 2 bases; nucleotides not matched to a gene: 5. CDR3 region: CAITSGSTGANVLTF. The CDR3 DNA sequence: TGTGCCATCACTAGCGGAAGTACTGGGGCCAACGTCCTGACTTTC.

This clonotype was seen a few times. The V and J genes are TRBV11-2 and TRBJ2-5, with D perhaps matching TRBD2 (6 bases). Trimming stripped 5 bases from V and 7 bases from J, with 20 bases between. This CDR3 region has 15 residues. Germline CDR1 and CDR2: SGHAT and FQNNGV. The CDR3: CASSPLRGVSVTQYF. In nucleotides, the CDR3 is TGTGCCAGCAGCCCCCTGCGGGGCGTCAGCGTGACCCAGTACTTC.

This clonotype was detected ten times or more. This rearrangement joins TRBV5-5 to TRBJ1-2; 8 nucleotides match TRBD1. The CDR3 has 15 residues. V trimming: 1 base; J trimming: 3 bases; junction bases outside the gene matches: 5. The germline CDR1 and CDR2 sequences are SGHKS and YYEKEE (reference sequence). The CDR3 spells CASSLPRGLDYGYTF. Written as DNA, the CDR3 is TGTGCCAGCAGCTTGCCCAGGGGGCTGGACTATGGCTACACCTTC. Full variable domain (outside the CDR3, taken from reference TRBV5-5 and TRBJ1-2): DAGVTQSPTHLIKTRGQQVTLRCSPISGHKSVSWYQQVLGQGPQFIFQYYEKEERGRGNFPDRFSARQFPNYSSELNVNALLLGDSALYLCASSLPRGLDYGYTFGSGTRLTVV.